What follows are 26 T cell receptor beta chains derived from one specimen sequenced in a study of technical replicates of blood from a few donors. Clones were read by immunoSEQ multiplex PCR, and TCRdb kept only the in-frame ones, dropping some. The data contain fewer than 12,000 clones, about 94% of them singletons. Material for sequencing was PBMCs. The receptors here all came from a human donor in good health.

The gene calls are TRBV30 and TRBJ2-1; 8 bases agree with TRBD2. The CDR3 length is 16 residues. V dropped 2 bases and J dropped 5; count of bases not matched to a gene: 11. Per the germline V gene, CDR1 is GTSNPN and CDR2 is SVGIG (reference sequence). For the CDR3, the DNA is TGTGCCTGGAGTAGAGAACTAGCGGAGACGAACAATGAGCAGTTCTTC. Its protein is CAWSRELAETNNEQFF.

This clone was detected once. J is TRBJ2-1 and V is TRBV12-2; whether TRBD2, the table's D call, matches the DNA was not checked. TRBV12-2 is given as a pseudogene. CDR3 length: 17 amino acids. The CDR3 is CASRFTTLAGELNEQFF. CDR3 nucleotide sequence: TGTGCAAGTCGCTTTACAACACTAGCGGGAGAGCTGAATGAGCAGTTCTTC.

This sequence joins TRBV29-1 and TRBJ1-5; D not certain. V lost 1 base to trimming and J lost 6 bases, with 13 bases between them. This CDR3 is built from 14 residues. The V gene's germline CDR1 is SQVTM and CDR2 ANQGSEA. The CDR3 reads CSVEVGSRGQPQHF. The CDR3 region has the DNA TGCAGCGTTGAAGTGGGGTCGCGGGGTCAGCCCCAGCATTTT.

V usage is TRBV9 and J usage is TRBJ2-5, with TRBD1 as a possible D gene (6 bases). The CDR3 consists of 14 residues. Trimming shortened V by 2 bases and J by 5 bases, and 13 bases separated the two germline ends. Germline values: CDR1 SGDLS, CDR2 YYNGEE. The CDR3 sequence: CASSVQGFRETQYF. Here the CDR3 DNA reads TGTGCCAGCAGCGTCCAGGGGTTTCGGGAGACCCAGTACTTC.

J is TRBJ1-2 and V is TRBV28, with a possible D match to TRBD1 (6 bases). Per the germline V gene, CDR1 is MDHEN and CDR2 is SYDVKM. The CDR3 spans 16 residues. Trimming cost V 2 bases and J 5 bases, with 18 bases left between them. The CDR3 reads CASSLGGGAGRYGYTF. As DNA, the CDR3 is TGTGCCAGCAGTTTAGGCGGGGGGGCGGGAAGATATGGCTACACCTTC.

CDR3 protein: CASSLRARGAEQYF. The CDR3 DNA follows: TGTGCCAGCAGCTTAAGAGCCAGGGGAGCCGAGCAGTACTTC. The chain is built from TRBV7-6 and TRBJ2-7; D is perhaps TRBD1 (6 bases). V dropped 2 bases and J dropped 6 bases, with 14 bases sitting between them. The CDR3 sequence is 14 residues long. Germline V gene sequence: CDR1 SGHVS, CDR2 FNYEAQ.

V gene TRBV6-1 combines with J gene TRBJ1-2; TRBD1 is a possible D gene (5 bases). CDR1 is MNHNS, CDR2 SASEGT, per germline. This CDR3 comprises 14 residues. The V end lost 7 bases, the J end lost 4 bases, and 16 bases lay between the germline ends. In DNA form, the CDR3 reads TGTGCCAGCACCTGGGACTTAGGGGCCTATGGCTACACCTTC. It codes for CASTWDLGAYGYTF.

The V and J genes are TRBV5-1 and TRBJ2-7, with D tentatively TRBD2 (5 bases). Germline CDR1 reads SGHRS; CDR2 reads YFSETQ. Trimming took off 3 bases at V and 6 bases at J, with 10 bases between the two ends. The CDR3 loop spans 12 amino acids. The CDR3 here is CASSSSGVEQYF. The CDR3 nucleotides are TGCGCCAGCAGCTCTTCCGGGGTCGAGCAGTACTTC.

This clone has a single count. The chain joins TRBV5-4 to TRBJ2-3, with TRBD2 matching 7 bases. Germline-derived CDR1 and CDR2 are SGHNT and YYREEE (reference sequence). This CDR3 comprises 16 residues. Unmatched junction bases numbered 9, after V lost 3 bases and J lost 2 bases. CDR3 DNA sequence: TGTGCCAGCAGCTATGGATCGGGAGGTACCACAGATACGCAGTATTTT. This translates into CASSYGSGGTTDTQYF. The full variable domain, with the rest looked up from reference TRBV5-4 and TRBJ2-3, is ETGVTQSPTHLIKTRGQQVTLRCSSQSGHNTVSWYQQALGQGPQFIFQYYREEENGRGNFPPRFSGLQFPNYSSELNVNALELDDSALYLCASSYGSGGTTDTQYFGPGTRLTVL.

The genes are TRBV25-1 and TRBJ1-4; 10 positions match TRBD1. There are 16 residues in the CDR3. The J segment lost 0 bases and the V segment lost 10 bases, leaving 8 bases of the junction unmatched. Germline-derived CDR1 and CDR2 are MGHDK and SYGVNS. The DNA of the CDR3 is TGTGCCACCCACCGGGACAGGGGAACAACTAATGAAAAACTGTTTTTT. Protein: CATHRDRGTTNEKLFF.

The rearrangement uses TRBV25-1 and TRBJ1-1; 8 bases are a match to TRBD1. Germline V gene sequence: CDR1 MGHDK, CDR2 SYGVNS. The CDR3 totals 14 residues. The V segment lost 3 bases and the J segment 4 bases; nucleotides outside the gene matches: 4. This CDR3 is CASSDRTGRTEAFF. The CDR3 DNA sequence: TGTGCCAGCAGTGACCGGACAGGGCGCACTGAAGCTTTCTTT.

The chain couples TRBV28 to TRBJ2-5, with 10 bases that match TRBD2. Per germline, CDR1 MDHEN and CDR2 SYDVKM. The junction had 9 bases not matched to a gene; V was cut back by 5 bases and J by 3 bases. This CDR3 has 16 amino acids. The CDR3 DNA reads TGTGCCAGCAGTCACCAGGGGAGCGGGAGGGAAGAGACCCAGTACTTC. Protein: CASSHQGSGREETQYF.

The chain carries TRBV5-8 and TRBJ2-7; D is unclear. The ends were cut back, 0 bases at V and 7 bases at J, with 20 bases in the middle. Germline-derived CDR1 and CDR2 are SGHTS and YDEGEE. The CDR3 runs 16 residues. CDR3 sequence: CASSLGGRSPFLEQYF. CDR3 coding DNA: TGTGCCAGCAGCTTGGGCGGCCGTTCGCCCTTCTTGGAGCAGTACTTC.

The chain links TRBV11-2 to TRBJ2-7; D gene ambiguous. The V gene's germline CDR1 is SGHAT and CDR2 FQNNGV. The CDR3 covers 15 residues. Trimming removed 5 bases at V and 0 bases at J, with 14 bases between. CDR3 amino acids: CASSRNYITSYEQYF. The DNA for the CDR3 is TGTGCCAGCAGCCGTAACTACATCACCTCCTACGAGCAGTACTTC.

The V and J genes are TRBV5-6 and TRBJ2-5; 9 bases map to TRBD1. The V and J ends lost 7 bases and 5 bases, in that order; junction bases with no gene match: 12. There are 15 residues in the CDR3. Germline values: CDR1 SGHDT, CDR2 YYEEEE. CDR3 in DNA: TGTGCCAGCGGGACAGGGTCAAACGTTAGGGAGACCCAGTACTTC. This translates into CASGTGSNVRETQYF.

The V gene is TRBV20-1, the J gene TRBJ2-7, with D hard to call. V was pared by 5 bases and J by 6 bases, with 8 bases between. Germline values: CDR1 DFQATT, CDR2 SNEGSKA (reference sequence). This CDR3 is 10 amino acids long. This CDR3 reads CSAPAREQYF. CDR3 sequence (DNA): TGCAGTGCTCCCGCGCGCGAGCAGTACTTC.

This chain uses TRBV5-1 with TRBJ1-4; D unclear. Trimming removed 5 bases at V and 0 bases at J, with 11 bases between. The CDR3 is 15 amino acids. Germline CDR1 reads SGHRS; CDR2 reads YFSETQ. The CDR3 nucleotides are TGCGCCAGCAGTTTTGTCGGTGCAACTAATGAAAAACTGTTTTTT. This gives the protein CASSFVGATNEKLFF.

CDR3 region: CASSFSLGLAGDEQYF. Here the CDR3 DNA reads TGTGCCAGCAGCTTCTCATTGGGACTAGCGGGAGACGAGCAGTACTTC. This sequence joins TRBV7-9 and TRBJ2-7, with 14 bases lining up with TRBD2. V trimming: 3 bases; J trimming: 5 bases; junction bases outside the gene matches: 6. The germline V gene has CDR1 SEHNR and CDR2 FQNEAQ (reference sequence). The CDR3 runs to 16 residues.

The J gene is TRBJ2-6, the V gene TRBV7-8; D call uncertain. The CDR3 totals 19 residues. Germline lookup yields CDR1 SGHVS and CDR2 FQNEAQ. Trimming left V 1 base short and J 0 bases short, with 16 bases between. CDR3 sequence reads: CASSLVDQTDVSGANVLTF. CDR3 coding DNA: TGTGCCAGCAGCTTAGTTGACCAAACAGATGTCTCTGGGGCCAACGTCCTGACTTTC.

The chain joins TRBV7-7 to TRBJ2-1, with no clear D. From germline, CDR1 is SSHAT and CDR2 FNYEAQ (reference sequence). This CDR3 contains 14 residues. Trimming took off 1 base at V and 4 bases at J, with 8 bases between the two ends. The CDR3 DNA is TGTGCCAGCAGCTTAGGGCTGGAGTACAATGAGCAGTTCTTC. Protein sequence: CASSLGLEYNEQFF.

The genes are TRBV10-1 and TRBJ1-1; D is unresolved. CDR1 is WNHNN, CDR2 SYGVQD, per germline (reference sequence). CDR3 length equals 17 residues. V lost 0 bases and J 2 bases, leaving 16 bases between the germline ends. Here the CDR3 DNA reads TGCGCCAGCAGTGAGTCGAAGCGGGCGCGGGGAAACACTGAAGCTTTCTTT. As protein: CASSESKRARGNTEAFF.

This chain uses TRBV4-1 with TRBJ2-1, with D possibly being TRBD2 (6 bases). Germline loops: CDR1 MGHRA, CDR2 YSYEKL. V gave up 3 bases and J gave up 7 bases, with 16 bases separating them. The CDR3 sequence is 15 residues long. The CDR3 DNA follows: TGCGCCAGCAGCCACCCCGGGACTGATCCTAATGAGCAGTTCTTC. This sequence encodes CASSHPGTDPNEQFF.

The chain joins TRBV6-5 to TRBJ2-1, with D perhaps matching TRBD1 (7 bases). Germline CDR1 and CDR2: MNHEY and SVGAGI. The CDR3 totals 14 residues. V was cut by 2 bases and J by 3 bases, with 8 bases left in between. CDR3: CASSYQGGYNEQFF. The CDR3 coding sequence is TGTGCCAGCAGTTACCAGGGGGGCTACAATGAGCAGTTCTTC.

The chain employs TRBV27 and TRBJ2-7, with 13 bases aligning to TRBD2. The CDR3 runs to 16 residues. Trimming took 5 bases from V and 2 from J; bases not matched to a gene: 6. Germline assignment: CDR1 MNHEY and CDR2 SMNVEV (reference sequence). This CDR3 is CASSQYGTSGTYEQYF. The CDR3 nucleotides are TGTGCCAGCAGTCAATACGGGACTAGCGGGACCTACGAGCAGTACTTC.

The rearrangement links TRBV14 to TRBJ1-2, with 9 bases that match TRBD1. Germline V gives CDR1 SGHDN, CDR2 FVKESK. V dropped 3 bases and J dropped 4; count of bases not matched to a gene: 9. CDR3 length equals 16 residues. The chain's CDR3 is CASSQRTGDLGYGYTF. CDR3 nucleotide sequence: TGTGCCAGCAGCCAGCGGACAGGGGACCTAGGCTATGGCTACACCTTC.

The CDR3 here is CAQGRDGGELFF. CDR3 bases: TGTGCCCAAGGCAGGGATGGCGGGGAGCTGTTTTTT. The chain carries TRBV30 and TRBJ2-2, with D perhaps matching TRBD1 (5 bases). The CDR3 totals 12 residues. Trimming pared 8 bases from V and 7 bases from J, leaving 14 bases between. CDR1 and CDR2 (germline): GTSNPN, SVGIG (reference sequence).